What follows are 5 T cell receptor beta chains derived from one specimen sequenced in a study of shared clonotypes between healthy human individuals. Here immunoSEQ multiplex PCR was the method, and the copy in TCRdb shows in-frame clones only, minus some. The data hold more than 450,000 clones, with around 74% observed a single time. Sequencing was carried out using PBMCs. Receptors originate from a middle-aged woman in good health. Some clones in this sample may be carry-over from other donors' samples.

The V and J genes are TRBV9 and TRBJ2-1; 8 bases align to TRBD2. The CDR3 consists of 13 residues. The germline CDR1 and CDR2 sequences are SGDLS and YYNGEE. The J segment lost 7 bases and the V segment lost 2 bases, leaving 2 bases of the junction unmatched. CDR3 DNA: TGTGCCAGCAGCGTTAGCGGGACAAATGAGCAGTTCTTC. This sequence encodes CASSVSGTNEQFF.

The rearrangement uses TRBV13 and TRBJ2-1; D is uncertain. Trimming cost V 5 bases and J 7 bases, with 12 bases left between them. Germline-derived CDR1 and CDR2 are PRHDT and FYEKMQ (reference sequence). This CDR3 is 13 amino acids long. DNA of the CDR3: TGTGCCAGCAGCCCTACCGTGGCGAATGAGCAGTTCTTC. Its protein product is CASSPTVANEQFF.

Points on this clone: A far larger clone differs by one base, so this is likely a read error. The chain combines TRBV9 with TRBJ2-7; 12 positions match TRBD2. Per the germline V gene, CDR1 is SGDLS and CDR2 is YYNGEE. The CDR3 has 17 amino acids. V was clipped by 0 bases and J by 0 bases; unmatched bases: 4. CDR3 nucleotide sequence: TGTGCCAGCAGCGTAGAGACTAGCGGGAGTAGCTCCTACGAGCAGTACTTC. It codes for CASSVETSGSSSYEQYF.

This sequence joins TRBV6-1 and TRBJ1-2; no clear D. Germline CDR1 reads MNHNS; CDR2 reads SASEGT. V lost 6 bases, J lost 8 bases, and 16 bases lay in between. The CDR3 sequence is 13 residues long. The CDR3 loop reads CASSLSLVSGYTF. CDR3 coding DNA: TGTGCCAGCAGCCTCTCCCTTGTTTCCGGCTACACCTTC.

This sequence joins TRBV18 and TRBJ1-1; D might be TRBD1 (5 bases). The V and J ends lost 4 bases and 5 bases respectively, with 11 bases between them. Germline loops: CDR1 KGHSH, CDR2 LQKENI. This CDR3 spans 13 amino acids. CDR3 in amino acids: CASSQGGETEAFF. CDR3 nucleotide sequence: TGTGCCAGCTCACAGGGAGGGGAAACTGAAGCTTTCTTT.